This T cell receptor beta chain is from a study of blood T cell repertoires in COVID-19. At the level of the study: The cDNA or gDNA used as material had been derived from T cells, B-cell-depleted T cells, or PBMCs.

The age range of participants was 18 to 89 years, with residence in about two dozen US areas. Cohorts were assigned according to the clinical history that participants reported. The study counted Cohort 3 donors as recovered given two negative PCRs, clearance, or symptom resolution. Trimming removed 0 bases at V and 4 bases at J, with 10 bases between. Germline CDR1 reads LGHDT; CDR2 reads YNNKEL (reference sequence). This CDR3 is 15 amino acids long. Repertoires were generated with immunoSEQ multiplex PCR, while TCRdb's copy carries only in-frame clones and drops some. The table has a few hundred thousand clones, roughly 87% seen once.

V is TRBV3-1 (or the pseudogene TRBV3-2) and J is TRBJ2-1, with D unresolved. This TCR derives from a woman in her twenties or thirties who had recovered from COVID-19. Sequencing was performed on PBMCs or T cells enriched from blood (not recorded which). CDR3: CASSQDLPSYNEQFF. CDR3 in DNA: TGTGCCAGCAGCCAAGATCTTCCTAGTTACAATGAGCAGTTCTTC.